The rows below give T cell receptor beta chains drawn from one sample of a study of blood T cell repertoires in COVID-19. Measured with immunoSEQ multiplex PCR; TCRdb has only the in-frame clones, and not every one. The data contain around 100,000 clones, roughly 81% of them singletons. Sequenced material: peripheral blood. The receptors derive from a man aged 40-50 years with acute or convalescent COVID-19. CDR3s include the opening cysteine and the closing phenylalanine or tryptophan. The order of the fields is D gene, J gene, V gene, CDR3 protein, CDR3 DNA. D genes are given only for firm matches.

NA	TRBJ2-3	TRBV6-6	CASSYSGGLTDTQYF	TGTGCCAGCAGTTATTCAGGCGGACTCACAGATACGCAGTATTTT
NA	TRBJ1-2	TRBV18	CASSQEANYGYTF	TGTGCCAGCTCTCAGGAGGCTAACTATGGCTACACCTTC
NA	TRBJ2-4	TRBV5-1	CASSLFESRVDIQYF	TGCGCCAGCAGCTTATTTGAGAGCCGGGTGGACATTCAGTACTTC
NA	TRBJ1-5	TRBV15	CATSEGSQPQHF	TGTGCCACCAGCGAAGGGAGTCAGCCCCAGCATTTT
TRBD2	TRBJ2-1	TRBV3-1/TRBV3-2	CASSQAPGLAPRNEQFF	TGTGCCAGCAGCCAAGCCCCCGGACTAGCGCCTCGGAATGAGCAGTTCTTC
TRBD2	TRBJ2-5	TRBV6-5	CASSYSLAGGQETQYF	TGTGCCAGCAGTTACTCACTAGCGGGAGGGCAAGAGACCCAGTACTTC
TRBD1	TRBJ1-2	TRBV18	CASSPPYPWTGENYGYTF	TGTGCCAGCTCACCACCGTATCCCTGGACAGGGGAAAACTATGGCTACACCTTC
TRBD2	TRBJ2-1	TRBV9	CASSGGLAGTNEQFF	TGTGCCAGCAGCGGGGGACTAGCGGGAACCAATGAGCAGTTCTTC
NA	TRBJ1-5	TRBV7-8	CASSFSRVSGGNQPQHF	TGTGCCAGCAGTTTTTCTCGGGTCTCTGGAGGCAATCAGCCCCAGCATTTT
TRBD1	TRBJ1-1	TRBV6-5	CASTPQGFYTEAFF	TGTGCCAGCACCCCACAGGGGTTCTACACTGAAGCTTTCTTT
TRBD2	TRBJ2-7	TRBV4-1	CASSQGLAGPYEQYF	TGCGCCAGCAGCCAGGGACTAGCGGGACCCTACGAGCAGTACTTC
TRBD2	TRBJ2-7	TRBV25-1	CASSEAGTRGYEQYF	TGTGCCAGCAGTGAAGCGGGGACTAGGGGCTACGAGCAGTACTTC
TRBD1	TRBJ1-4	TRBV5-6	CASSSTGTGGEKLFF	TGTGCCAGCAGCAGCACCGGGACAGGGGGAGAAAAACTGTTTTTT
NA	TRBJ2-3	TRBV6-5	CASSWGGETGDTQYF	TGTGCCAGCAGTTGGGGCGGGGAGACCGGAGATACGCAGTATTTT